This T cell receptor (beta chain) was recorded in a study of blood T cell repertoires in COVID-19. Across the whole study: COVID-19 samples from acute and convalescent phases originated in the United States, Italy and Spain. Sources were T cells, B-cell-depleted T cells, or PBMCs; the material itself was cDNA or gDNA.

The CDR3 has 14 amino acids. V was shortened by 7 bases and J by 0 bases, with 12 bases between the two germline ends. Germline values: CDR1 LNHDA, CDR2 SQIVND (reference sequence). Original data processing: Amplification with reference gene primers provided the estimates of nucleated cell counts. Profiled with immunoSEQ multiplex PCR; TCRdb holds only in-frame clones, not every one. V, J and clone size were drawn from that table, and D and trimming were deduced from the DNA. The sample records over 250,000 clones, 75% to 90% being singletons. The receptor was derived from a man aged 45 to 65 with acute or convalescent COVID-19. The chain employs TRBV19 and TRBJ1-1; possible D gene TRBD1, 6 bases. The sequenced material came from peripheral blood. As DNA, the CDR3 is TGTGCCAGTACCCGACAGGTGATGAACACTGAAGCTTTCTTT. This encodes CASTRQVMNTEAFF.